The clone carrying this TCR beta chain was picked up one time. Antigen specificity is unknown. At survey level, the immunoSEQ assay was run in its v3.0 version. Some clones are missing from TCRdb's copy, which holds only in-frame ones; the method was immunoSEQ multiplex PCR. The sample yields roughly 26,000 clones, 90% to 95% seen once. This specimen comes from a study of long-term antiretroviral therapy in people with HIV. Study-wide points: Blood, drawn from the mid-2000s to the late 2010s, may reflect older ART regimens.

This specimen consisted of unsorted PBMCs, obtained more than 4.7 years after starting antiretroviral therapy. This clonotype originated in a woman in her 50s with HIV.

The CDR3 nucleotides are TGCGCCAGCAGCAGGGACAGGATGAACACTGAAGCTTTCTTT. Its protein is CASSRDRMNTEAFF. This chain connects TRBV5-1 to TRBJ1-1; the match to TRBD1 covers 8 bases. The CDR3 loop spans 14 amino acids. Unmatched junction bases numbered 2, after V lost 4 bases and J lost 0 bases. Germline CDR1 reads SGHRS; CDR2 reads YFSETQ.